The TCR beta chain described here comes from a study of Ad26.COV2.S vaccination and SARS-CoV-2 variants. Points on this clone: The antigen remains unidentified.

The method was immunoSEQ multiplex PCR; TCRdb's version includes in-frame clones alone and lacks a portion of them. The sample includes hundreds of thousands of clones, roughly nine tenths of them seen just once. Trimming removed 9 bases from V and 3 bases from J, with 18 bases in between. From germline, CDR1 is LNHDA and CDR2 SQIVND (reference sequence). This CDR3 comprises 15 residues. General observations from the study: In vaccinated individuals, spike-specific CD8+ and CD4+ T cell responses reportedly displayed substantial breadth. The TCR breadth and depth analyses may have produced an underestimate of total T cell responses. Whether participants received vaccine or placebo, their non-spike TCR breadth was similar. Those who received the vaccine showed greater spike-specific TCR breadth than those given placebo.

The genes are TRBV19 and TRBJ2-1; a weak D match, TRBD2 (6 bases). The sequenced sample was peripheral blood, obtained after recovery from COVID-19. The sequence came from a human donor who had recovered from COVID-19. For the CDR3, the DNA is TGTGCCAGCCAGAAACGGGACTTAGACTACAATGAGCAGTTCTTC. Its translation: CASQKRDLDYNEQFF.